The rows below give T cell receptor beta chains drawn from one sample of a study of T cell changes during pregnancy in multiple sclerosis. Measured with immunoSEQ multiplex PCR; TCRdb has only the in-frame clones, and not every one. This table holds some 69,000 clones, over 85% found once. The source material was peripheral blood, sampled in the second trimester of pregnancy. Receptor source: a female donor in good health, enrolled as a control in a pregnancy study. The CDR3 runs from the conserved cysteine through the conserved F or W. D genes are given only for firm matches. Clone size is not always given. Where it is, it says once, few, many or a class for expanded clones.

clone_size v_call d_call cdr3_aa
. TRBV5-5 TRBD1 CASSFGRQGSSYNEQFF
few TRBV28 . CASSENGYGYTF
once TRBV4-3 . CASSQDQGLNQPQHF
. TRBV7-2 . CASSLRGGASYEQYF
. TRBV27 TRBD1 CASSLSGGQEAFF
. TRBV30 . CAWSGGDTGELFF
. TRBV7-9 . CASSRPPDRSNTF
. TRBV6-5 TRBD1 CASRTGTGGREQFF
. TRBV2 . CASRGTPSYEQYF
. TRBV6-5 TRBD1 CASRGTGNSPLHF
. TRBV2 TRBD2 CASSPSGGPIRDEQFF
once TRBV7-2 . CASSLAQGSNQPQHF
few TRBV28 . CASSLGGSNQPQHF
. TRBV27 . CASSPQTAANQPQHF
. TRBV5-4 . CASSYTGIETQYF
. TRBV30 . CAWGPGGSGNTIYF
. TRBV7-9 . CASSPWVVRWDTQYF
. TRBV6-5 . CASSYAGDQPQHF
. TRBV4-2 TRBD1 CASTGTGGRDEQYF
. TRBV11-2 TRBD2 CASSPSSGGYHTQYF
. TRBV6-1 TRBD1 CASSEAMDRRQHF
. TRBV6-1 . CASSEPIGLSEDTQYF
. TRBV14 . CASSQGGGQYF
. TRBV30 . CAWSITGPEKLFF
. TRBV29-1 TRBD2 CSVAGGGNEQFF
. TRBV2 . CASSDMNEKLFF
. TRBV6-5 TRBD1 CASSYSLGQGVGGYTF
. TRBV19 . CASSMGGGETQYF
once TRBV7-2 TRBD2 CASRPASSRGGINEQYF
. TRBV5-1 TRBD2 CASSLDSGEGAQYF
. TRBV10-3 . CAIRVQINTEAFF
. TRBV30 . CAWRISGTSYNSPLHF
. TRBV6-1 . CASSGTGTQDSKYGYTF
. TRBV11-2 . CASSSRGNTEAFF
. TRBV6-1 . CASTSGVSYEQYF
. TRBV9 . CASSQGAGGSETQYF
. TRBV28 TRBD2 CASALRGGASVTDTQYF
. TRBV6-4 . CASSDRGRTDTQYF
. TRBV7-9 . CASSPSGGGGNQPQHF
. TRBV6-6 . CASSYSTRQPQHF
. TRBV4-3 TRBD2 CASSQVLAVSYEQYF
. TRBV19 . CATVSHSFDSNQPQHF
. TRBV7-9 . CASSLAIF
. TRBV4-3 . CASSQDRGANTEAFF
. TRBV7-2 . CASSLGWPEAFF
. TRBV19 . CASSIGDIYEQYF
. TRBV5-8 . CASSLSVSYNSPLHF